This entry describes one T cell receptor (beta chain). Peripheral blood came from all dose cohorts at three timepoints. This sample stems from a study of OX40 agonist ivuxolimab in advanced cancers. TCRdb's table, derived via immunoSEQ multiplex PCR, lists solely in-frame clones and lacks some. The sample has around 67,000 clones, approximately 81% seen once. This CDR3 comprises 15 residues. Germline CDR1 is SGHNT and CDR2 is YYREEE (reference sequence). V was cut by 4 bases and J by 6 bases, with 19 bases left in between. The material sequenced was CD4+ or CD8+ T cells sorted from blood, taken in a trial of the OX40 agonist ivuxolimab. This receptor was obtained from an adult with an advanced solid tumor such as melanoma, head and neck, liver or kidney cancer. The V gene is TRBV5-4, the J gene TRBJ1-1, with a weak D call TRBD1 (6 bases). The CDR3 protein is CASSPIGQSRAEAFF. The CDR3 DNA is TGTGCCAGCAGCCCGATAGGACAGAGCAGGGCTGAAGCTTTCTTT.